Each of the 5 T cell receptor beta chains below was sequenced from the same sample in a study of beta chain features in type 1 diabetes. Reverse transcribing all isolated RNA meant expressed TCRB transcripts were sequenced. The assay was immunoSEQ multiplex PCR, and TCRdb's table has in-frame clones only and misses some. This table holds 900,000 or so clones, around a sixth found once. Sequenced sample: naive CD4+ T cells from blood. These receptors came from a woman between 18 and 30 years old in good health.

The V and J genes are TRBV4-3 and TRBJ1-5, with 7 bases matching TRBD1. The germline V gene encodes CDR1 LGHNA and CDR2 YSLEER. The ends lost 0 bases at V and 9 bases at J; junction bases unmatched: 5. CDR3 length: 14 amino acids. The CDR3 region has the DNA TGCGCCAGCAGCCAAGACCACAGGGGTGGGCCCCAGCATTTT. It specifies CASSQDHRGGPQHF.

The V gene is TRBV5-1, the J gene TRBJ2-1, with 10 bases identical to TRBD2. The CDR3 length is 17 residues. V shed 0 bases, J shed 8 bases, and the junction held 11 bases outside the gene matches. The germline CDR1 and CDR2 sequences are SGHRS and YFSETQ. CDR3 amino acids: CASSLGITSGIPYEQFF. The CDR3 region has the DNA TGCGCCAGCAGCTTGGGGATAACTAGCGGGATTCCCTATGAGCAGTTCTTC. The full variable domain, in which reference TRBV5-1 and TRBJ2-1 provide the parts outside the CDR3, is KAGVTQTPRYLIKTRGQQVTLSCSPISGHRSVSWYQQTPGQGLQFLFEYFSETQRNKGNFPGRFSGRQFSNSRSEMNVSTLELGDSALYLCASSLGITSGIPYEQFFGPGTRLTVL.

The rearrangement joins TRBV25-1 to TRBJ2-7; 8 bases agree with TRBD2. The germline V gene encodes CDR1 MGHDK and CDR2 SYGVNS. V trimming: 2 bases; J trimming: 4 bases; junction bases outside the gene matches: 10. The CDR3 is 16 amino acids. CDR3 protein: CASSEEQRTSRYEQYF. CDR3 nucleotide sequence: TGTGCCAGCAGTGAAGAACAAAGGACTAGCAGGTACGAGCAGTACTTC.

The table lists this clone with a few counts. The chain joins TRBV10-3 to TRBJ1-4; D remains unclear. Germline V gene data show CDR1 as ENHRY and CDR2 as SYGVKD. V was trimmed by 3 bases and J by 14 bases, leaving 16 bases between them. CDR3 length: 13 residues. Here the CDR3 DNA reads TGTGCCATCAGTGATATCGAGGGCCATGGGCTGTTTTTT. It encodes CAISDIEGHGLFF.

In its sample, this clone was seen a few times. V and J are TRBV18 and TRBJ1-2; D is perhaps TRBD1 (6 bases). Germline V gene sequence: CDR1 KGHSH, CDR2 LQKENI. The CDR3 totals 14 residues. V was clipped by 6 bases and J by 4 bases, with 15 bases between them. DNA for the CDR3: TGTGCCAGCTCGCGTAACAGGGATGTCTATGGCTACACCTTC. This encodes CASSRNRDVYGYTF.